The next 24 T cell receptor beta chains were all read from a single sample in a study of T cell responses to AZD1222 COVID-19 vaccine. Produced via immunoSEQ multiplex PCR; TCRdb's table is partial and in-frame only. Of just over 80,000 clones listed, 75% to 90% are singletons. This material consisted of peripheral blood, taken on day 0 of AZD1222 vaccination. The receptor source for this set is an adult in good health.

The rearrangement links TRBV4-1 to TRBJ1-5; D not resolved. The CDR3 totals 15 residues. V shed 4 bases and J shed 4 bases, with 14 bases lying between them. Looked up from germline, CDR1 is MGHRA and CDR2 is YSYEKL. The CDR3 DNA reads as TGCGCCAGCAGCCCGACCGTCAATGGGAATCAGCCCCAGCATTTT. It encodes CASSPTVNGNQPQHF.

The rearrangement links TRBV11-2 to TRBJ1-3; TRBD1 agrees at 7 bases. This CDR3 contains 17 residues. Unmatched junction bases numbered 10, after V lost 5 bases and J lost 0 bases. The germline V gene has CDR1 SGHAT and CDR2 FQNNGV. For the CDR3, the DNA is TGTGCCAGCAGCCGTGGGGGACAGAGTTACTCTGGAAACACCATATATTTT. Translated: CASSRGGQSYSGNTIYF.

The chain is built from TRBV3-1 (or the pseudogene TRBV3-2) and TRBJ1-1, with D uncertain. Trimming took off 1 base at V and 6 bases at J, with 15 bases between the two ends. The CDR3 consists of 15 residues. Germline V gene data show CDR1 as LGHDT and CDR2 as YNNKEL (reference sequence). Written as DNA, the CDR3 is TGTGCCAGCAGCCAAGGCACCCCAAGTCGTGCTGAAGCTTTCTTT. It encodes CASSQGTPSRAEAFF.

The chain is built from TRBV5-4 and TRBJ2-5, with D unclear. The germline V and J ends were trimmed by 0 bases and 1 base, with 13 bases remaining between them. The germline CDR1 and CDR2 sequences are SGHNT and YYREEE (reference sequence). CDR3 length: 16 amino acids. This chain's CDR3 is CASSLAEKGTQETQYF. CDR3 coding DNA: TGTGCCAGCAGCTTGGCTGAGAAGGGCACCCAAGAGACCCAGTACTTC. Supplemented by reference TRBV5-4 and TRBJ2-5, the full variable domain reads ETGVTQSPTHLIKTRGQQVTLRCSSQSGHNTVSWYQQALGQGPQFIFQYYREEENGRGNFPPRFSGLQFPNYSSELNVNALELDDSALYLCASSLAEKGTQETQYFGPGTRLLVL.

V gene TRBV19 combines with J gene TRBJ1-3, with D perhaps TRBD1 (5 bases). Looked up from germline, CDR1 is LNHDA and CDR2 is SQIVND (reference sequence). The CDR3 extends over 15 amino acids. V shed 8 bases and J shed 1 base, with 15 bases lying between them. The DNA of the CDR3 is TGTGCCAGTGCCTCCGGACACTTATCTGGAAACACCATATATTTT. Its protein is CASASGHLSGNTIYF. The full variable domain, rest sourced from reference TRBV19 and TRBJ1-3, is DGGITQSPKYLFRKEGQNVTLSCEQNLNHDAMYWYRQDPGQGLRLIYYSQIVNDFQKGDIAEGYSVSREKKESFPLTVTSAQKNPTAFYLCASASGHLSGNTIYFGEGSWLTVV.

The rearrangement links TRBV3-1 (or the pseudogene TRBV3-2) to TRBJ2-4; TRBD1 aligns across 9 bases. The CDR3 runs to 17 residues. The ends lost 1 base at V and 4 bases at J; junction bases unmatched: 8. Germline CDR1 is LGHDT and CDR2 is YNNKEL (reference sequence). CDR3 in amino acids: CASSQGMGQGRKNIQYF. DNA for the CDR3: TGTGCCAGCAGCCAAGGGATGGGACAGGGAAGGAAAAACATTCAGTACTTC.

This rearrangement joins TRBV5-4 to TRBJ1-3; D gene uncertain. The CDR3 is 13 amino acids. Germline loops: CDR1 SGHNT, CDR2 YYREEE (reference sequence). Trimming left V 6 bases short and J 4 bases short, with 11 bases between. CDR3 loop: CASTSMSGNTIYF. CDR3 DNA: TGTGCCAGCACCTCCATGTCCGGAAACACCATATATTTT.

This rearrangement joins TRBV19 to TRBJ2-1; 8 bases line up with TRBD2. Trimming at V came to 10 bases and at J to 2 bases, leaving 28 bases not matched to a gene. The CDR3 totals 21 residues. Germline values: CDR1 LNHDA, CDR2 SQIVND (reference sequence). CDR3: CATRLAASKRGSRVPYNEQFF. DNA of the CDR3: TGTGCCACACGACTCGCAGCATCAAAGCGGGGGAGCCGGGTCCCCTACAATGAGCAGTTCTTC.

CDR3 loop: CASSKGQGGDEQFF. In DNA, the CDR3 is TGTGCCAGCAGCAAGGGACAGGGGGGTGACGAGCAGTTCTTC. The genes are TRBV6-4 and TRBJ2-1; 11 bases map to TRBD1. The length of the CDR3 is 14 residues. V lost 6 bases to trimming and J lost 10 bases; unmatched junction nucleotides: 8. Germline values: CDR1 MRHNA, CDR2 SNTAGT.

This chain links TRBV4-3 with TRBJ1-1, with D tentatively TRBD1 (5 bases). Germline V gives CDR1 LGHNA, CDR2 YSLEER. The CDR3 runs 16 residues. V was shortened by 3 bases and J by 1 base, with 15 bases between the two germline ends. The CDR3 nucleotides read TGCGCCAGCAGCCAGAACTCCAGGGTCAGGAACACTGAAGCTTTCTTT. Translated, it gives CASSQNSRVRNTEAFF.

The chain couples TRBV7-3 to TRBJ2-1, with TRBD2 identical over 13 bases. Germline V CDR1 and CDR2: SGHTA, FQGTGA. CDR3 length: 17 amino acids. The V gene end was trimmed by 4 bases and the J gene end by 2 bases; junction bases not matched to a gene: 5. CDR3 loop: CASSSGLAGMPYNEQFF. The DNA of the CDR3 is TGTGCCAGCAGCTCGGGACTAGCGGGGATGCCCTACAATGAGCAGTTCTTC. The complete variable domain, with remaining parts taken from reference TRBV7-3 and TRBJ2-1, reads GAGVSQTPSNKVTEKGKYVELRCDPISGHTALYWYRQSLGQGPEFLIYFQGTGAADDSGLPNDRFFAVRPEGSVSTLKIQRTERGDSAVYLCASSSGLAGMPYNEQFFGPGTRLTVL.

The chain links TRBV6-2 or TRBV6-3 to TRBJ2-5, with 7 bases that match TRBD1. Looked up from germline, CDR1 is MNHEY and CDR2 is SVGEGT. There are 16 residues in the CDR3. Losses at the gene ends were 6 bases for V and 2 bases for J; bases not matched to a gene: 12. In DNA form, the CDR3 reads TGTGCCAGCAGCCCACGGACCAGGACAGGACAAGAGACCCAGTACTTC. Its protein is CASSPRTRTGQETQYF.

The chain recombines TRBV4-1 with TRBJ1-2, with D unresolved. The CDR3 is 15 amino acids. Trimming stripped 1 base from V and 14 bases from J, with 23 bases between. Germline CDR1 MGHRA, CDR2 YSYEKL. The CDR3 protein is CASSQGFGIPPGATF. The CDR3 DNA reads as TGCGCCAGCAGCCAAGGTTTCGGGATTCCACCGGGTGCGACCTTC.

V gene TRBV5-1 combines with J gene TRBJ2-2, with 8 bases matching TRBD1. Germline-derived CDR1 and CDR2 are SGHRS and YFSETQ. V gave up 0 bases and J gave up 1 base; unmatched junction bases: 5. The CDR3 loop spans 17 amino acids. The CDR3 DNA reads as TGCGCCAGCAGCTTGGGTGACAGGGGACTGAACACCGGGGAGCTGTTTTTT. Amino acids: CASSLGDRGLNTGELFF.

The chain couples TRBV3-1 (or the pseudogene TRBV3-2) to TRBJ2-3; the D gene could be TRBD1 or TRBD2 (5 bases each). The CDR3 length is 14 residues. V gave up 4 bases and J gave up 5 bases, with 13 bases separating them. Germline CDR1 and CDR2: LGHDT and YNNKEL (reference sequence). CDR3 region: CASSLRDPRDTQYF. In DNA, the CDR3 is TGTGCCAGCAGCCTCCGGGACCCGAGAGATACGCAGTATTTT.

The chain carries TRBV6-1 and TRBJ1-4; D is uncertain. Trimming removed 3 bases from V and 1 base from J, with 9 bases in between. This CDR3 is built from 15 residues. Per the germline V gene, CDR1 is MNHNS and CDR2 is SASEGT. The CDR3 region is CASSDRGKTNEKLFF. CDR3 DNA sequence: TGTGCCAGCAGTGACAGAGGAAAAACTAATGAAAAACTGTTTTTT.

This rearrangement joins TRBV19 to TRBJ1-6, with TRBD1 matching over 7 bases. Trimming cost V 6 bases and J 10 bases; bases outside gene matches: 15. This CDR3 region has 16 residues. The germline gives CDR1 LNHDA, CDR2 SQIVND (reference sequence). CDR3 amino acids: CASRPGNRGKGSPLHF. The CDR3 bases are TGTGCCAGTAGACCTGGCAACAGGGGTAAGGGGTCACCCCTCCACTTT.

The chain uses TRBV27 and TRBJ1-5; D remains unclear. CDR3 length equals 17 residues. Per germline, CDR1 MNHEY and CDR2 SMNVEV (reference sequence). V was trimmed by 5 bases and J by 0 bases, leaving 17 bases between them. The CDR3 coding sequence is TGTGCCAGCAGTCCCCGGCCTTTAGATTATAGCAATCAGCCCCAGCATTTT. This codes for CASSPRPLDYSNQPQHF.

CDR3 bases: TGTGCCAGCAGCCGACAGGACACCGGGGAGCTGTTTTTT. It codes for CASSRQDTGELFF. V usage is TRBV7-9 and J usage is TRBJ2-2; a weak D match, TRBD1 (6 bases). The CDR3 has 13 amino acids. V was pared by 5 bases and J by 3 bases, with 7 bases between. Per the germline V gene, CDR1 is SEHNR and CDR2 is FQNEAQ (reference sequence).

CDR3 sequence reads: CASSTGLAEQYF. CDR3 sequence (DNA): TGTGCCAGCAGTACAGGGTTGGCCGAGCAGTACTTC. The chain is built from TRBV7-9 and TRBJ2-7, with D maybe TRBD1 (6 bases). From germline, CDR1 is SEHNR and CDR2 FQNEAQ (reference sequence). CDR3 length equals 12 residues. Between the trimmed V and J ends, which lost 6 bases and 6 bases, there was a span of 12 bases. Combining the CDR3 with reference TRBV7-9 and TRBJ2-7 gives the whole variable domain DTGVSQNPRHKITKRGQNVTFRCDPISEHNRLYWYRQTLGQGPEFLTYFQNEAQLEKSRLLSDRFSAERPKGSFSTLEIQRTEQGDSAMYLCASSTGLAEQYFGPGTRLTVT.

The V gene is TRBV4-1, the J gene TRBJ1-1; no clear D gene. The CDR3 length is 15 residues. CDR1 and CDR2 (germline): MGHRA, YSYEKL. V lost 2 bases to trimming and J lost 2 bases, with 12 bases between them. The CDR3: CASSQTDSINTEAFF. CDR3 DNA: TGCGCCAGCAGCCAAACGGACTCTATTAACACTGAAGCTTTCTTT.

This CDR3 reads CASSVDGSNYGYTF. The CDR3 nucleotides read TGTGCCAGCAGCGTCGATGGATCTAACTATGGCTACACCTTC. The chain is built from TRBV9 and TRBJ1-2; D is unclear. CDR1 SGDLS and CDR2 YYNGEE come from the germline V gene. Trimming removed 2 bases at V and 0 bases at J, with 8 bases between. The CDR3 runs to 14 residues.

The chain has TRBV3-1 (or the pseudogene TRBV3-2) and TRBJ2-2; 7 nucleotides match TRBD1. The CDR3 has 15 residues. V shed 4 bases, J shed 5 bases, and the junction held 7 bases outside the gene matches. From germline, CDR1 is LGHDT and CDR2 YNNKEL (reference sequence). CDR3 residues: CASSLDRVRTGELFF. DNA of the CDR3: TGTGCCAGCAGCCTTGACAGGGTCCGAACCGGGGAGCTGTTTTTT.

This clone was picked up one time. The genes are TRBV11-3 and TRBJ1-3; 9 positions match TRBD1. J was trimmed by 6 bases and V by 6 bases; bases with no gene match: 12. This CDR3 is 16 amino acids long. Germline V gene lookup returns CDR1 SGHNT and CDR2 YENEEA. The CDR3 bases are TGTGCCAGCAGACCTGGACAGGGGATCTTAGAAAACACCATATATTTT. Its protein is CASRPGQGILENTIYF.